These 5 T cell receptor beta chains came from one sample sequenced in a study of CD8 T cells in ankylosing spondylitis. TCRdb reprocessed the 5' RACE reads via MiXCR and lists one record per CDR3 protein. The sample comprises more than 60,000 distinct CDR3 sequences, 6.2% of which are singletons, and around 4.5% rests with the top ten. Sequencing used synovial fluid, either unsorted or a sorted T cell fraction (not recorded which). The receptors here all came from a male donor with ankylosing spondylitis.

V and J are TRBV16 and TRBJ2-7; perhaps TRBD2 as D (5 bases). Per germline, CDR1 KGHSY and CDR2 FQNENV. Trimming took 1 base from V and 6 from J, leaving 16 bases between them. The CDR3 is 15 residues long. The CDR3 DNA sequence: TGTGCCAGCAGCCAATTGGGCGGGCGATGGCGCGAGCAGTACTTC. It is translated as CASSQLGGRWREQYF.

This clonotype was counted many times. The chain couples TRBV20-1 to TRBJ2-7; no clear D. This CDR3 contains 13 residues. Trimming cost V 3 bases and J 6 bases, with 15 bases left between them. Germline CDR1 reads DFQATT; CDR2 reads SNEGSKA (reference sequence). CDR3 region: CSASYPGTSEQYF. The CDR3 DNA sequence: TGCAGTGCTAGTTATCCCGGAACCTCCGAGCAGTACTTC.

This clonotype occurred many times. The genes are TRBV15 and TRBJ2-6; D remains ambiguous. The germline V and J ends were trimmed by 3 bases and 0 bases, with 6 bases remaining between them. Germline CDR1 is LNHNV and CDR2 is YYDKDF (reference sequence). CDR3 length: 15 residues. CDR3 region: CATSSAFSGANVLTF. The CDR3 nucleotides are TGTGCCACCAGCAGTGCTTTCTCTGGGGCCAACGTCCTGACTTTC. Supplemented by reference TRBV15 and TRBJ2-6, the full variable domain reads DAMVIQNPRYQVTQFGKPVTLSCSQTLNHNVMYWYQQKSSQAPKLLFHYYDKDFNNEADTPDNFQSRRPNTSFCFLDIRSPGLGDTAMYLCATSSAFSGANVLTFGAGSRLTVL.

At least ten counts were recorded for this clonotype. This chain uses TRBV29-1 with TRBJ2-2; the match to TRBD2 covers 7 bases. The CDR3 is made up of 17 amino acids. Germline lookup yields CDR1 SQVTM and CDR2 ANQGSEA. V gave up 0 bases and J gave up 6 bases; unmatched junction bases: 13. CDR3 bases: TGCAGCGTTGAAGATCCCCTGACTAGCCAGGGCGCCGGGGAGCTGTTTTTT. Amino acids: CSVEDPLTSQGAGELFF.

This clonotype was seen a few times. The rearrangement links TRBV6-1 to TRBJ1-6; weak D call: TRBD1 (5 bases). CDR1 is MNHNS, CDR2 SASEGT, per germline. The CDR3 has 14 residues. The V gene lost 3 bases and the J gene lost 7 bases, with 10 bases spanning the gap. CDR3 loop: CASSDLTANSPLHF. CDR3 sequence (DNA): TGTGCCAGCAGTGACTTGACAGCGAATTCACCCCTCCACTTT.